The 27 T cell receptor beta chains in this list originate from one sample, sequenced in a study of shared clonotypes between healthy human individuals. The assay was immunoSEQ multiplex PCR, and TCRdb's table has in-frame clones only and misses some. Among roughly 2 million clones listed, 85% to 95% were seen once. The specimen sequenced was naive CD4+ T cells sorted from blood. Subset denoted: CD45RA+ positively selected. These receptors were collected from a man between 18 and 35 years old in good health.

The J gene is TRBJ1-5, the V gene TRBV5-1; D not resolved. CDR1 and CDR2 from the germline V gene are SGHRS and YFSETQ. There are 13 residues in the CDR3. Trimming took 0 bases from V and 5 from J, leaving 6 bases between them. Here the CDR3 DNA reads TGCGCCAGCAGCTTGGTTACCGATCAGCCCCAGCATTTT. This encodes CASSLVTDQPQHF.

The V gene is TRBV5-5, the J gene TRBJ2-5; D is unclear. V lost 2 bases to trimming and J lost 11 bases, with 16 bases between them. Germline V gene lookup returns CDR1 SGHKS and CDR2 YYEKEE (reference sequence). This CDR3 contains 13 residues. CDR3: CASSLIRPEEQYF. The CDR3 nucleotides are TGTGCCAGCAGCTTAATCCGTCCTGAGGAGCAGTACTTC. Full variable domain (outside the CDR3, taken from reference TRBV5-5 and TRBJ2-5): DAGVTQSPTHLIKTRGQQVTLRCSPISGHKSVSWYQQVLGQGPQFIFQYYEKEERGRGNFPDRFSARQFPNYSSELNVNALLLGDSALYLCASSLIRPEEQYFGPGTRLLVL.

The J gene is TRBJ2-1, the V gene TRBV5-1, with 11 nucleotides matching TRBD2. Per the germline V gene, CDR1 is SGHRS and CDR2 is YFSETQ. The J segment lost 8 bases and the V segment lost 4 bases, leaving 11 bases of the junction unmatched. The length of the CDR3 is 16 residues. The CDR3 loop is CASSLPRSGRDDEQFF. The CDR3, as DNA: TGCGCCAGCAGCCTGCCCCGTAGCGGGAGGGACGATGAGCAGTTCTTC.

The V call is TRBV14, the J call TRBJ1-5, with no clear D. The germline gives CDR1 SGHDN, CDR2 FVKESK. Deletions cut 7 bases from V and 2 bases from J, with 18 bases between. This CDR3 is 16 amino acids long. The CDR3: CASNENPYSGNQPQHF. CDR3 in DNA: TGTGCCAGCAACGAAAACCCTTATTCGGGCAATCAGCCCCAGCATTTT.

CDR3: CASSSSSTGDEQYF. In nucleotides, the CDR3 is TGTGCCAGCTCATCTTCATCGACAGGGGACGAGCAGTACTTC. V and J are TRBV18 and TRBJ2-7; 8 bases are shared with TRBD1. V trimming: 5 bases; J trimming: 5 bases; junction bases outside the gene matches: 8. This CDR3 has 14 residues. CDR1 is KGHSH, CDR2 LQKENI, per germline. Filled out from reference TRBV18 and TRBJ2-7, the complete variable domain reads NAGVMQNPRHLVRRRGQEARLRCSPMKGHSHVYWYRQLPEEGLKFMVYLQKENIIDESGMPKERFSAEFPKEGPSILRIQQVVRGDSAAYFCASSSSSTGDEQYFGPGTRLTVT.

In the case of this clone: Other DNA sequences from this sample encode an identical CDR3 as well. The chain combines TRBV6-5 with TRBJ2-2; no reliable D call. Germline V gene lookup returns CDR1 MNHEY and CDR2 SVGAGI. This CDR3 region has 12 residues. With 6 bases removed from V and 2 bases from J, the gap between germline ends came to 4 bases. CDR3 amino acids: CASRPNTGELFF. The CDR3 nucleotides are TGTGCCAGCAGACCAAACACCGGGGAGCTGTTTTTT.

The rearrangement joins TRBV19 to TRBJ2-7; tentative D call: TRBD1 (5 bases). The CDR3 contains 13 residues. CDR1 and CDR2 (germline): LNHDA, SQIVND (reference sequence). V was cut by 0 bases and J by 6 bases, with 9 bases left in between. The CDR3: CASSIEGVGEQYF. The DNA of the CDR3 is TGTGCCAGTAGTATAGAAGGGGTCGGCGAGCAGTACTTC.

The V call is TRBV2, the J call TRBJ2-7; 9 positions match TRBD2. CDR3 length: 14 amino acids. After removal of 6 bases from V and 6 bases from J, the junction contained 9 bases not matched to a gene. Per the germline V gene, CDR1 is SNHLY and CDR2 is FYNNEI. The CDR3 region has the DNA TGTGCCAGCAGGCGGGGGGGGCTTCGGATCGAGCAGTACTTC. It translates to CASRRGGLRIEQYF.

V and J are TRBV19 and TRBJ1-5; D possibly corresponds to TRBD1 (5 bases). The CDR3 extends over 15 amino acids. V was clipped by 4 bases and J by 2 bases, with 12 bases between them. CDR1 is LNHDA and CDR2 is SQIVND in the germline V gene (reference sequence). This chain's CDR3 is CASSTGAGGNQPQHF. CDR3 bases: TGTGCCAGTAGTACCGGGGCTGGGGGCAATCAGCCCCAGCATTTT.

The V and J genes are TRBV10-3 and TRBJ1-2; 7 bases match TRBD1. V lost 2 bases and J lost 7; bases outside the gene matches: 7. This CDR3 comprises 14 residues. The germline V gene encodes CDR1 ENHRY and CDR2 SYGVKD. CDR3 loop: CAISEGQEVSGYTF. The CDR3 nucleotides read TGTGCCATCAGTGAGGGACAGGAGGTCTCTGGCTACACCTTC.

The rearrangement links TRBV5-1 to TRBJ2-7; no firm D call. The CDR3 is made up of 12 amino acids. Deletions cut 3 bases from V and 13 bases from J, with 17 bases between. Germline loops: CDR1 SGHRS, CDR2 YFSETQ. The CDR3 loop reads CASSSGHTEIYF. The DNA for the CDR3 is TGCGCCAGCAGCTCCGGCCATACGGAGATTTACTTC.

The chain combines TRBV2 with TRBJ2-7; tentatively, D is TRBD2 (5 bases). Trimming took 7 bases from V and 4 from J, leaving 17 bases between them. CDR1 and CDR2 from the germline V gene are SNHLY and FYNNEI. The CDR3 length is 14 residues. The CDR3 coding sequence is TGTGCCAGCATTGCCACAGCAGGCGGGTACGAGCAGTACTTC. It translates to CASIATAGGYEQYF.

This sequence joins TRBV19 and TRBJ2-2, with TRBD1 matching over 9 bases. Trimming at V came to 6 bases and at J to 2 bases, leaving 4 bases not matched to a gene. CDR1 is LNHDA, CDR2 SQIVND, per germline (reference sequence). The length of the CDR3 is 15 residues. The CDR3 region has the DNA TGTGCCAGTAGACCGGGACAGGGCAACACCGGGGAGCTGTTTTTT. Protein: CASRPGQGNTGELFF. Full variable domain (rest looked up from reference TRBV19 and TRBJ2-2): DGGITQSPKYLFRKEGQNVTLSCEQNLNHDAMYWYRQDPGQGLRLIYYSQIVNDFQKGDIAEGYSVSREKKESFPLTVTSAQKNPTAFYLCASRPGQGNTGELFFGEGSRLTVL.

The chain recombines TRBV28 with TRBJ1-3; D is unclear. V lost 0 bases and J 0 bases, leaving 6 bases between the germline ends. This CDR3 is 15 amino acids long. CDR1 and CDR2 from the germline V gene are MDHEN and SYDVKM. Here the CDR3 reads CASSLWVSSGNTIYF. DNA for the CDR3: TGTGCCAGCAGTTTATGGGTGAGCTCTGGAAACACCATATATTTT.

A single count supports this clone. This chain connects TRBV2 to TRBJ1-1; TRBD1 is a possible D gene (5 bases). This CDR3 spans 14 amino acids. CDR1 and CDR2 from the germline V gene are SNHLY and FYNNEI. Trimming left V 3 bases short and J 10 bases short, with 18 bases between. The CDR3 region has the DNA TGTGCCAGCAGTGATGCGTCCTTCGGGGGGGGAGCTTTCTTT. It is translated as CASSDASFGGGAFF. Using reference TRBV2 and TRBJ1-1 for the parts outside the CDR3, the full variable domain is EPEVTQTPSHQVTQMGQEVILRCVPISNHLYFYWYRQILGQKVEFLVSFYNNEISEKSEIFDDQFSVERPDGSNFTLKIRSTKLEDSAMYFCASSDASFGGGAFFGQGTRLTVV.

The chain uses TRBV6-1 and TRBJ1-3, with 8 bases identical to TRBD1. CDR1 and CDR2 (germline): MNHNS, SASEGT. Trimming cost V 4 bases and J 0 bases; bases outside gene matches: 5. CDR3 length equals 16 residues. The CDR3 is CASSGTGRDSGNTIYF. CDR3 DNA: TGTGCCAGCAGTGGGACAGGGAGGGACTCTGGAAACACCATATATTTT.

V gene TRBV11-3 combines with J gene TRBJ2-2; no firm D call. This CDR3 has 14 amino acids. Germline V lookup: CDR1 SGHNT, CDR2 YENEEA. Deletions cut 5 bases from V and 2 bases from J, with 9 bases between. The CDR3 reads CASSPSRNTGELFF. CDR3 sequence (DNA): TGTGCCAGCAGCCCCAGCCGAAACACCGGGGAGCTGTTTTTT.

J is TRBJ2-2 and V is TRBV27; TRBD1 might be the D (5 bases). This CDR3 contains 13 residues. The germline V gene has CDR1 MNHEY and CDR2 SMNVEV (reference sequence). Trimming removed 6 bases at V and 4 bases at J, with 9 bases between. The CDR3 nucleotides read TGTGCCAGCAGCCAAGGGGTCACCGGGGAGCTGTTTTTT. This codes for CASSQGVTGELFF.

This sequence joins TRBV4-3 and TRBJ2-1; 13 bases line up with TRBD2. Trimming cost V 0 bases and J 3 bases; bases outside gene matches: 11. CDR1 and CDR2 from the germline V gene are LGHNA and YSLEER. This CDR3 has 20 residues. The CDR3 DNA sequence: TGCGCCAGCAGCCAAGATTCAGGACTAGCGGGAGAAGCGGACTACAATGAGCAGTTCTTC. Translated: CASSQDSGLAGEADYNEQFF.

The CDR3 sequence: CASSLMAGTKETQYF. DNA of the CDR3: TGTGCCAGCAGTTTAATGGCCGGGACTAAAGAGACCCAGTACTTC. V is TRBV27 and J is TRBJ2-5; TRBD2 matches at 7 bases. After removal of 2 bases from V and 3 bases from J, the junction contained 6 bases not matched to a gene. From germline, CDR1 is MNHEY and CDR2 SMNVEV (reference sequence). The CDR3 covers 15 residues.

This sequence joins TRBV5-1 and TRBJ2-3; D could derive from TRBD1 or TRBD2 (7 bases each). With 4 bases removed from V and 3 bases from J, the gap between germline ends came to 15 bases. The CDR3 runs 15 residues. The germline gives CDR1 SGHRS, CDR2 YFSETQ. CDR3 DNA sequence: TGCGCCAGCAGCCCCAGGGGGGGAGAGACAGATACGCAGTATTTT. Encoded protein: CASSPRGGETDTQYF.

In this sample, this clone turned up once. The chain carries TRBV7-9 and TRBJ2-7; 10 bases align to TRBD2. This CDR3 region has 17 residues. Per germline, CDR1 SEHNR and CDR2 FQNEAQ (reference sequence). V lost 5 bases to trimming and J lost 2 bases; unmatched junction nucleotides: 12. CDR3 loop: CASSPSSGSVVTYEQYF. The DNA for the CDR3 is TGTGCCAGCAGCCCTTCTAGCGGGAGTGTTGTTACCTACGAGCAGTACTTC. The full variable domain, in which reference TRBV7-9 and TRBJ2-7 provide the parts outside the CDR3, is DTGVSQNPRHKITKRGQNVTFRCDPISEHNRLYWYRQTLGQGPEFLTYFQNEAQLEKSRLLSDRFSAERPKGSFSTLEIQRTEQGDSAMYLCASSPSSGSVVTYEQYFGPGTRLTVT.

The CDR3 bases are TGCGCCAGCAGTTTGAGCGGAACCCTGGAGCAGTACTTC. Translation gives CASSLSGTLEQYF. The V and J genes are TRBV5-1 and TRBJ2-7, with D possibly TRBD2 on 5 matching bases. CDR3 size: 13 residues. CDR1 is SGHRS, CDR2 YFSETQ, per germline. The V end was cut by 5 bases, the J end by 7 bases, with 16 bases between.

The chain links TRBV2 to TRBJ2-7, with D perhaps TRBD1 (6 bases). Germline loops: CDR1 SNHLY, CDR2 FYNNEI. This CDR3 contains 11 residues. Between the trimmed V and J ends, which lost 8 bases and 3 bases, there was a span of 8 bases. The CDR3 DNA follows: TGTGCCAGCGGACAGTTCTACGAGCAGTACTTC. Protein product: CASGQFYEQYF.

The chain employs TRBV7-9 and TRBJ2-3; no clear D gene. The CDR3 length is 17 residues. Deletions cut 0 bases from V and 0 bases from J, with 13 bases between. Germline assignment: CDR1 SEHNR and CDR2 FQNEAQ (reference sequence). CDR3 nucleotides: TGTGCCAGCAGCTTAGCGCGAAGCATTCAAAGCACAGATACGCAGTATTTT. This codes for CASSLARSIQSTDTQYF.

The chain links TRBV4-1 to TRBJ2-7, with unresolved D. From germline, CDR1 is MGHRA and CDR2 YSYEKL. This CDR3 has 16 amino acids. Trimming removed 0 bases from V and 0 bases from J, with 12 bases in between. In DNA form, the CDR3 reads TGCGCCAGCAGCCAAGATCGATCCCGAAGCTCCTACGAGCAGTACTTC. This encodes CASSQDRSRSSYEQYF.

Comments on this clone: Other nucleotide sequences from this sample produce the same CDR3. The CDR3 DNA reads TGTGCCACCAGCAGAGATCTGGGCTACGAGCAGTACTTC. This translates into CATSRDLGYEQYF. The chain recombines TRBV15 with TRBJ2-7; D is unclear. This CDR3 region has 13 residues. Germline V gene data show CDR1 as LNHNV and CDR2 as YYDKDF (reference sequence). Trimming took off 0 bases at V and 3 bases at J, with 6 bases between the two ends.